The next 26 T cell receptor beta chains were all read from a single sample in a study of CD8 T cells in ankylosing spondylitis. TCRdb passed the 5' RACE reads through MiXCR, listing each CDR3 protein once. The data show about 24,000 distinct CDR3 sequences, over 10% seen once. Specimen: blood. All receptors derive from a male donor with ankylosing spondylitis or in good health (not recorded which).

This clonotype was recorded only once. The CDR3 region is CSVEGFGQDNTGELFF. The CDR3 nucleotides are TGCAGCGTTGAAGGCTTCGGACAGGATAACACCGGGGAGCTGTTTTTT. The chain joins TRBV29-1 to TRBJ2-2, with 7 bases matching TRBD1. The CDR3 runs to 16 residues. Looked up from germline, CDR1 is SQVTM and CDR2 is ANQGSEA. The junction had 7 bases not matched to a gene; V was cut back by 1 base and J by 2 bases.

There are many counts of this clonotype. The rearrangement uses TRBV19 and TRBJ2-3, with 10 nucleotides matching TRBD2. Trimming took 8 bases from V and 1 from J; bases not matched to a gene: 6. Germline-derived CDR1 and CDR2 are LNHDA and SQIVND (reference sequence). This CDR3 has 15 amino acids. CDR3 in DNA: TGTGCCAGTCGAACTAGCGGGAAGGGCACAGATACGCAGTATTTT. This translates into CASRTSGKGTDTQYF.

This clonotype was seen a handful of times. The V and J genes are TRBV23-1 and TRBJ2-7; tentatively, D is TRBD1 (6 bases). TRBV23-1 is an ORF; its function is uncertain. V gave up 6 bases and J gave up 2 bases, with 17 bases separating them. The CDR3 is made up of 15 amino acids. The CDR3, as DNA: TGCGCCAGCAGCACGGAACCAACAGGGCCCTACGAGCAGTACGTC. This translates into CASSTEPTGPYEQYV.

This clonotype was seen at least ten times. This sequence joins TRBV7-2 and TRBJ2-3; D might be TRBD1 (6 bases). Germline V CDR1 and CDR2: SGHTA, FQGNSA. V lost 9 bases and J 4 bases, leaving 20 bases between the germline ends. CDR3 length: 15 residues. The CDR3 DNA reads as TGTGCCAGTTCCCCTACAGGGTCCTGGGCAGATACGCAGTATTTT. This gives the protein CASSPTGSWADTQYF.

The table lists this clonotype with many counts. V usage is TRBV20-1 and J usage is TRBJ1-1; TRBD1 might be the D (5 bases). Germline CDR1 reads DFQATT; CDR2 reads SNEGSKA (reference sequence). The V gene lost 0 bases and the J gene lost 3 bases, with 20 bases spanning the gap. The CDR3 runs to 17 residues. The CDR3 loop reads CSARDLRGALGYTEAFF. The CDR3 DNA sequence: TGCAGTGCTAGAGATTTAAGGGGTGCCCTTGGATACACTGAAGCTTTCTTT.

This clonotype appeared a few times. J is TRBJ2-1 and V is TRBV11-2; TRBD1 is a possible D gene (8 bases). V was pared by 5 bases and J by 7 bases, with 21 bases between. CDR1 and CDR2 from the germline V gene are SGHAT and FQNNGV. The CDR3 is 16 amino acids. The CDR3 sequence: CASSRYLNRGGNEQFF. The CDR3 DNA sequence: TGTGCCAGCAGCCGCTACCTCAACAGGGGGGGGAATGAGCAGTTCTTC.

This clonotype was picked up many times. V usage is TRBV20-1 and J usage is TRBJ2-1, with 8 bases identical to TRBD1. Germline CDR1 and CDR2: DFQATT and SNEGSKA (reference sequence). The CDR3 runs 15 residues. The J segment lost 0 bases and the V segment lost 6 bases, leaving 7 bases of the junction unmatched. CDR3 nucleotides: TGCAGTGCGGAACGACAGGGGAGCTCCTACAATGAGCAGTTCTTC. Translation gives CSAERQGSSYNEQFF.

The chain has TRBV10-3 and TRBJ2-7; 9 nucleotides agree with TRBD1. The junction had 8 bases not matched to a gene; V was cut back by 8 bases and J by 6 bases. CDR1 and CDR2 from the germline V gene are ENHRY and SYGVKD. The length of the CDR3 is 13 residues. The CDR3 sequence is CAIARQGGREQYV. The CDR3 DNA follows: TGTGCCATCGCCCGACAGGGGGGTCGCGAGCAGTACGTC.

Within the sample, this clonotype is medium-sized. V and J are TRBV6-5 and TRBJ2-1; 10 bases line up with TRBD2. Germline CDR1 MNHEY, CDR2 SVGAGI. The CDR3 is 12 amino acids. Germline trimming cut 7 bases from V and 10 bases from J; bases unmatched to any gene: 4. The CDR3 reads CASMASGREQFF. CDR3 coding DNA: TGTGCCAGCATGGCTAGCGGGAGAGAGCAGTTCTTC.

In this sample, this clonotype turned up many times. J is TRBJ2-1 and V is TRBV5-1; 7 bases fit TRBD2. This CDR3 region has 16 residues. Germline CDR1 and CDR2: SGHRS and YFSETQ. V shed 0 bases and J 0 bases; nucleotides not matched to a gene: 3. Here the CDR3 DNA reads TGCGCCAGCAGCTTGGCCCTAGCGGCCTCCTACAATGAGCAGTTCTTC. It encodes CASSLALAASYNEQFF.

The genes are TRBV29-1 and TRBJ2-2; 9 bases map to TRBD1. With V trimmed by 4 bases and J by 6 bases, 0 bases remained unmatched. Germline CDR1 is SQVTM and CDR2 is ANQGSEA. The CDR3 consists of 12 residues. For the CDR3, the DNA is TGCAGCGTTGGACAGGGGGCCGGGGAGCTGTTTTTT. As protein: CSVGQGAGELFF.

This clonotype was seen only a few times. The chain joins TRBV7-8 to TRBJ2-3; D is perhaps TRBD1 (6 bases). The CDR3 runs 15 residues. V was shortened by 5 bases and J by 2 bases, with 14 bases between the two germline ends. Germline values: CDR1 SGHVS, CDR2 FQNEAQ. The chain's CDR3 is CASSVSGTPTDTQYF. CDR3 nucleotide sequence: TGTGCCAGCAGCGTCTCCGGGACACCCACAGATACGCAGTATTTT.

This clonotype was seen ten or more times. The rearrangement links TRBV5-1 to TRBJ2-1; D is uncertain. Germline V gives CDR1 SGHRS, CDR2 YFSETQ. The V gene lost 0 bases and the J gene lost 8 bases, with 9 bases spanning the gap. This CDR3 is 13 amino acids long. The CDR3 reads CASSLAGYDEQFF. For the CDR3, the DNA is TGCGCCAGCAGCTTGGCGGGTTATGATGAGCAGTTCTTC.

In its sample, this clonotype was seen a few times. The rearrangement uses TRBV28 and TRBJ1-1; D is unresolved. The V gene lost 8 bases and the J gene lost 4 bases, with 11 bases spanning the gap. The CDR3 runs 12 residues. Germline-derived CDR1 and CDR2 are MDHEN and SYDVKM. CDR3 sequence (DNA): TGTGCCAGCGGGGAGGGCGGCACTGAAGCTTTCTTT. Its translation: CASGEGGTEAFF.

Only a few counts were recorded for this clonotype. The chain combines TRBV7-9 with TRBJ1-1; D call uncertain. Germline lookup yields CDR1 SEHNR and CDR2 FQNEAQ (reference sequence). Trimming took off 1 base at V and 3 bases at J, with 6 bases between the two ends. The CDR3 sequence is 13 residues long. The CDR3 DNA reads TGTGCCAGCAGCTTAGGGTGGGACACTGAAGCTTTCTTT. Protein: CASSLGWDTEAFF. The entire variable domain, with the rest obtained from reference TRBV7-9 and TRBJ1-1, is as follows: DTGVSQNPRHKITKRGQNVTFRCDPISEHNRLYWYRQTLGQGPEFLTYFQNEAQLEKSRLLSDRFSAERPKGSFSTLEIQRTEQGDSAMYLCASSLGWDTEAFFGQGTRLTVV.

This clonotype occurred many times. The rearrangement links TRBV5-6 to TRBJ2-1; TRBD1 matches 7 bases. The CDR3 totals 14 residues. V was clipped by 1 base and J by 3 bases; unmatched bases: 1. From germline, CDR1 is SGHDT and CDR2 YYEEEE. For the CDR3, the DNA is TGTGCCAGCAGCTTGAGACAGGGCTACAATGAGCAGTTCTTC. It is translated as CASSLRQGYNEQFF.

This clonotype was counted only a few times. The V gene is TRBV28, the J gene TRBJ1-1; D uncertain. The V end lost 6 bases, the J end lost 8 bases, and 13 bases lay between the germline ends. CDR3 length: 12 residues. CDR1 is MDHEN and CDR2 is SYDVKM in the germline V gene. The CDR3 nucleotides read TGTGCCAGCAGGTCCGGGAGGGTCGAAGCTTTCTTT. Translated: CASRSGRVEAFF.

The genes are TRBV6-6 and TRBJ1-4, with 9 bases that match TRBD1. There are 16 residues in the CDR3. The ends lost 4 bases at V and 7 bases at J; junction bases unmatched: 10. Germline loops: CDR1 MNHNY, CDR2 SVGAGI (reference sequence). This CDR3 is CASSSLRTGASEKLFF. The CDR3 DNA is TGTGCCAGCAGTTCCTTAAGGACAGGGGCGAGTGAAAAACTGTTTTTT.

This clonotype came up a few times. The chain is built from TRBV4-3 and TRBJ2-3, with D hard to call. Per the germline V gene, CDR1 is LGHNA and CDR2 is YSLEER. This CDR3 region has 15 residues. V gave up 0 bases and J gave up 1 base, with 8 bases separating them. CDR3 sequence: CASSQEFSGTDTQYF. CDR3 DNA sequence: TGCGCCAGCAGCCAAGAGTTTTCTGGCACAGATACGCAGTATTTT.

The gene calls are TRBV14 and TRBJ2-3, with D possibly called TRBD1 or TRBD2 (6 bases each). The CDR3 loop spans 14 amino acids. V shed 3 bases and J shed 3 bases, with 10 bases lying between them. Germline CDR1 reads SGHDN; CDR2 reads FVKESK. The CDR3 DNA follows: TGTGCCAGCAGCCACCGGGGGCGGACAGATACGCAGTATTTT. It encodes CASSHRGRTDTQYF.

This clonotype was seen only a few times. V is TRBV6-5 and J is TRBJ2-1; 9 bases align to TRBD1. The CDR3 sequence is 15 residues long. CDR1 MNHEY and CDR2 SVGAGI come from the germline V gene. V was pared by 5 bases and J by 6 bases, with 8 bases of the junction left unmatched. CDR3 bases: TGTGCCAGCAGTCGAGGGGACAGGGAGGTCAATGAGCAGTTCTTC. Its translation is CASSRGDREVNEQFF.

The chain combines TRBV29-1 with TRBJ1-2, with D hard to call. In germline, CDR1 is SQVTM, CDR2 ANQGSEA. Trimming cost V 2 bases and J 4 bases, with 11 bases left between them. The CDR3 is 13 residues long. The chain's CDR3 is CSVEREQGYGYTF. The CDR3 DNA follows: TGCAGCGTTGAAAGGGAGCAAGGCTATGGCTACACCTTC.

This rearrangement joins TRBV20-1 to TRBJ2-7; D is unresolved. The CDR3 runs to 9 residues. Germline V gene sequence: CDR1 DFQATT, CDR2 SNEGSKA (reference sequence). V lost 5 bases and J 4 bases, leaving 3 bases between the germline ends. CDR3 nucleotides: TGCAGTGCTGGATACGAGCAGTACGTC. Its translation is CSAGYEQYV.

This clonotype came up many times. The chain links TRBV12-3 or TRBV12-4 to TRBJ2-2; D perhaps matches TRBD2 (5 bases). The V end lost 6 bases, the J end lost 6 bases, and 11 bases lay between the germline ends. The CDR3 is 13 residues long. DNA of the CDR3: TGTGCCAGCAGCCGTACTAGATCCGGGGAGCTGTTTTTT. Protein: CASSRTRSGELFF.

Many counts were recorded for this clonotype. The chain recombines TRBV6-2 or TRBV6-3 with TRBJ1-1; weak D call: TRBD1 (5 bases). V was pared by 6 bases and J by 1 base, with 12 bases between. Germline loops: CDR1 MNHEY, CDR2 SVGEGT. This CDR3 contains 14 residues. In nucleotides, the CDR3 is TGTGCCAGCAGGCCGGGCGGGGCGAACACTGAAGCTTTCTTT. It encodes CASRPGGANTEAFF.

V is TRBV7-3 and J is TRBJ1-6; D ambiguous. The CDR3 length is 14 residues. V shed 1 base and J shed 7 bases, with 8 bases lying between them. Germline V gene sequence: CDR1 SGHTA, CDR2 FQGTGA. This CDR3 is CASSLRSENSPLHF. DNA for the CDR3: TGTGCCAGCAGCTTAAGGAGCGAAAATTCACCCCTCCACTTT.